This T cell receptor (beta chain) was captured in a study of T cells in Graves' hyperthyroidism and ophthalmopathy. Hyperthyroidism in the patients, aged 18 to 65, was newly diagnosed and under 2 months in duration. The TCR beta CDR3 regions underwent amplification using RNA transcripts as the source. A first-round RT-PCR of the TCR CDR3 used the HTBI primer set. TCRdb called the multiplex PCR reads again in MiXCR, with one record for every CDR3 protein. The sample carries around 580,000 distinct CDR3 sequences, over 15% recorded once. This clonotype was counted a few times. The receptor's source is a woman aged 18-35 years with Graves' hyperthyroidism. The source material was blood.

The DNA of the CDR3 is TGTGCCAGCAGCCAAGATACGGGACGGGACTTGTTCTACAATGAGCAGTTCTTC. Its protein is CASSQDTGRDLFYNEQFF. This sequence joins TRBV3-1 and TRBJ2-1; TRBD2 might be the D (6 bases). Germline V gives CDR1 LGHDT, CDR2 YNNKEL (reference sequence). Trimming removed 0 bases from V and 3 bases from J, with 18 bases in between. CDR3 size: 18 residues.